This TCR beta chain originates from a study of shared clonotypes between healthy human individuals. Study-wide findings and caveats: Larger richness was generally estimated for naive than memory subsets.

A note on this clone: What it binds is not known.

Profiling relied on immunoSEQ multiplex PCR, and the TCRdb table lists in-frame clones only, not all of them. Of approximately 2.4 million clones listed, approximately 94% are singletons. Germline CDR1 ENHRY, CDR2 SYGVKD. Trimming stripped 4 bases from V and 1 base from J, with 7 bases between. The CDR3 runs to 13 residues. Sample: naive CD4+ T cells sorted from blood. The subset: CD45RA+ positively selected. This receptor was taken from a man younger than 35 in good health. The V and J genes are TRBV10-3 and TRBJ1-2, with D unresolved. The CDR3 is CAISAPVNYGYTF. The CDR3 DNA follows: TGTGCCATCAGTGCCCCGGTTAACTATGGCTACACCTTC.